Listed below are T cell receptor beta chains from one sample, sequenced in a study of cytomegalovirus exposure and HLA in healthy donors. Measured with immunoSEQ multiplex PCR; TCRdb has only the in-frame clones, and not every one. The repertoire holds approximately 190,000 clones, roughly 80% seen once, with roughly 0.8% in the top ten. Source material: PBMCs. These receptors all stem from a woman younger than 35 in good health and CMV-seronegative. Both conserved end residues are part of each CDR3. Fields, in order: clone size, D gene, V gene, J gene, CDR3 protein, CDR3 DNA. The D gene is left open where the match is weak. Some rows have no size entry. The others give once, few or many, or a class for an expanded clone.

.	.	TRBV5-4	TRBJ2-1	CATGRETNEQFF	TGTGCCACTGGACGGGAGACCAATGAGCAGTTCTTC
.	.	TRBV14	TRBJ1-2	CASSPVSASWGYTF	TGTGCCAGCAGCCCCGTAAGCGCCAGTTGGGGCTACACCTTC
.	TRBD1	TRBV5-1	TRBJ2-3	CASSPGTGDSSTDTQYF	TGCGCCAGCAGCCCCGGGACAGGGGACTCTAGCACAGATACGCAGTATTTT
.	.	TRBV18	TRBJ1-4	CASSPQGTNEKLFF	TGTGCCAGCTCCCCCCAGGGCACTAATGAAAAACTGTTTTTT
.	TRBD2	TRBV13	TRBJ2-1	CASRTSGGNNEQFF	TGTGCCAGCAGGACTAGCGGGGGCAACAATGAGCAGTTCTTC
.	TRBD1	TRBV2	TRBJ1-3	CATTDRGDTIYF	TGTGCCACCACGGACAGGGGAGACACCATATATTTT
.	TRBD2	TRBV9	TRBJ2-1	CASSVGVAGIINEQFF	TGTGCCAGCAGCGTAGGAGTAGCGGGAATTATCAATGAGCAGTTCTTC
.	TRBD1	TRBV19	TRBJ2-7	CASSIERQTGAEQYF	TGTGCCAGTAGTATAGAGCGGCAAACAGGGGCCGAGCAGTACTTC
.	TRBD1	TRBV7-6	TRBJ1-5	CASSSVTGVKAPQPQHF	TGTGCCAGCAGCTCGGTCACAGGGGTGAAAGCTCCCCAGCCCCAGCATTTT
few	.	TRBV10-2	TRBJ1-3	CASSLFGGDSGNTIYF	TGCGCCAGCAGTCTTTTCGGAGGGGATTCTGGAAACACCATATATTTT
once	TRBD1	TRBV7-9	TRBJ1-2	CASSPRDSLNYGYTF	TGTGCCAGCAGCCCTAGGGACAGCCTAAACTATGGCTACACCTTC
.	.	TRBV28	TRBJ2-3	CASTTAEDTQYF	TGTGCCAGCACCACTGCGGAGGATACGCAGTATTTT
.	.	TRBV13	TRBJ1-1	CASSLMGGLDTEAFF	TGTGCCAGCAGCTTAATGGGGGGATTGGACACTGAAGCTTTCTTT
.	.	TRBV10-3	TRBJ1-2	CAISEGEVDYGYTF	TGTGCCATCAGTGAGGGGGAGGTGGACTATGGCTACACCTTC
.	.	TRBV7-8	TRBJ1-4	CASRSYTTNEKLFF	TGTGCCAGCAGATCTTACACGACTAATGAAAAACTGTTTTTT
few	TRBD1	TRBV27	TRBJ1-6	CASSQGASSPLHF	TGTGCCAGCAGTCAGGGGGCCTCTTCACCCCTCCACTTT
.	.	TRBV9	TRBJ1-5	CASGQGSYNQPQHF	TGTGCCAGCGGCCAAGGGAGTTACAATCAGCCCCAGCATTTT
once	.	TRBV14	TRBJ1-1	CASSQARGNTEAFF	TGTGCCAGCAGCCAAGCTCGAGGGAACACTGAAGCTTTCTTT
.	.	TRBV5-1	TRBJ2-5	CASSRQGREEETQYF	TGCGCCAGCAGCAGACAGGGGAGGGAGGAAGAGACCCAGTACTTC
.	TRBD1	TRBV4-1	TRBJ1-5	CASSQEGQGDQPQHF	TGCGCCAGCAGCCAAGAGGGACAGGGGGATCAGCCCCAGCATTTT
few	TRBD1	TRBV7-2	TRBJ1-5	CASSLPGQFGNQPQHF	TGTGCCAGCAGCTTACCGGGACAGTTTGGCAATCAGCCCCAGCATTTT
.	TRBD1	TRBV27	TRBJ2-7	CASSLNQGAPRGEQYF	TGTGCCAGCAGTTTAAACCAGGGGGCCCCCAGGGGAGAGCAGTACTTC
once	.	TRBV7-6	TRBJ1-1	CASSLFLLGFEAFF	TGTGCCAGCAGCTTATTTTTGCTCGGGTTTGAAGCTTTCTTT
.	.	TRBV13	TRBJ1-1	CASSFKGGDTEAFF	TGTGCCAGCAGCTTCAAGGGAGGGGACACTGAAGCTTTCTTT
.	TRBD1	TRBV27	TRBJ1-2	CASSFRTGNYGYTF	TGTGCCAGCAGTTTCCGGACAGGGAACTATGGCTACACCTTC
.	TRBD2	TRBV19	TRBJ2-7	CASSMGGRPYEQYF	TGTGCCAGTAGTATGGGAGGGCGTCCCTACGAGCAGTACTTC
.	.	TRBV5-1	TRBJ2-3	CASSLGGPNTDTQYF	TGCGCCAGCAGCTTGGGGGGGCCGAACACAGATACGCAGTATTTT
.	.	TRBV9	TRBJ1-6	CASSIMPTASNSPLHF	TGTGCCAGCAGCATCATGCCGACTGCCAGTAATTCACCCCTCCACTTT
.	.	TRBV19	TRBJ1-5	CASSILGVGNQPQHF	TGTGCCAGTAGCATCCTAGGGGTGGGCAATCAGCCCCAGCATTTT
.	TRBD1	TRBV7-6	TRBJ2-3	CASSGTGGSTDTQYF	TGTGCCAGCAGCGGGACAGGGGGGAGCACAGATACGCAGTATTTT
.	TRBD1	TRBV18	TRBJ2-7	CASSLTPVGQGLYEQYF	TGTGCCAGCTCTCTGACGCCAGTAGGACAGGGCCTTTACGAGCAGTACTTC
once	.	TRBV10-1	TRBJ1-1	CASSDSWGGTEAFF	TGCGCCAGCAGTGACTCCTGGGGGGGGACTGAAGCTTTCTTT
.	.	TRBV6-1	TRBJ1-2	CASSKGTNYGYTF	TGTGCCAGCAGCAAGGGGACAAACTATGGCTACACCTTC
.	TRBD1	TRBV6-5	TRBJ1-6	CASSYQDRNSPLHF	TGTGCCAGCAGTTACCAGGACAGGAATTCACCCCTCCACTTT
.	TRBD2	TRBV9	TRBJ2-3	CASSVGGLAGSTDTQYF	TGTGCCAGCAGCGTAGGGGGACTAGCGGGCAGTACAGATACGCAGTATTTT
.	TRBD1	TRBV5-1	TRBJ2-7	CASNGQATGEQYF	TGCGCCAGCAACGGACAGGCGACAGGCGAGCAGTACTTC
.	TRBD1	TRBV7-9	TRBJ1-3	CSSSLLQGSSGNTIYF	TGTTCCAGCAGCTTATTACAGGGGAGCTCCGGAAACACCATATATTTT
.	TRBD2	TRBV29-1	TRBJ2-5	CSVGLAGEGETQYF	TGCAGCGTTGGACTAGCGGGGGAGGGAGAGACCCAGTACTTC
.	.	TRBV5-5	TRBJ2-7	CASSSGYGSYEQYF	TGTGCCAGCAGCTCAGGGTACGGATCCTACGAGCAGTACTTC
once	TRBD1	TRBV28	TRBJ1-6	CASSSQGVITRLNSPLHF	TGTGCCAGCAGTTCGCAGGGGGTGATAACCCGACTTAATTCACCCCTCCACTTT
.	TRBD2	TRBV7-2	TRBJ2-1	CASSSVGGRDEQFF	TGTGCCAGCAGCTCAGTGGGAGGGAGAGATGAGCAGTTCTTC
.	TRBD1	TRBV12-5	TRBJ2-7	CASGPGQGRVYEQYF	TGTGCTAGTGGTCCCGGACAGGGGCGGGTCTACGAGCAGTACTTC
.	.	TRBV2	TRBJ2-1	CASSDPDEQFF	TGTGCCAGCAGTGACCCGGATGAGCAGTTCTTC
.	.	TRBV28	TRBJ1-2	CASSSNYGYTF	TGTGCCAGCAGCTCGAACTATGGCTACACCTTC
.	.	TRBV5-6	TRBJ2-1	CASSFGGASYNEQFF	TGTGCCAGCAGCTTTGGGGGGGCGTCCTACAATGAGCAGTTCTTC
.	TRBD2	TRBV29-1	TRBJ2-1	CSVASGTSYNEQFF	TGCAGCGTTGCAAGCGGGACCTCCTACAATGAGCAGTTCTTC